A single TCR beta chain is shown here with its context. This sample stems from a study of blood T cell repertoires in COVID-19. The wider study: PBMCs, B-cell-depleted T cells, or T cells provided the cDNA or gDNA that made up the material.

The Seattle patients, enrolled during active infection, were followed longitudinally. As originally analysed: The authors estimated nucleated cell counts from reference gene primer amplification. Sequencing used immunoSEQ multiplex PCR; TCRdb keeps in-frame clones, though not all of them. That table is the source of V, J and clone size, and D and trimming were worked out from the DNA. The sample records around 280,000 clones, 88% being singletons. Germline lookup yields CDR1 SGHDT and CDR2 YYEEEE. The V end lost 0 bases, the J end lost 6 bases, and 10 bases lay between the germline ends. This CDR3 spans 13 amino acids.

The sequence came from a woman aged 25 to 39 with COVID-19, enrolled during active disease. The material sequenced was peripheral blood. The chain joins TRBV5-6 to TRBJ2-7; no reliable D call. The CDR3: CASSLDGQREQYF. The CDR3 nucleotides read TGTGCCAGCAGCTTGGACGGTCAGCGCGAGCAGTACTTC.